A selection of T cell receptor beta chains follows, all from one sample in a study of breast tumors, draining lymph nodes, adjacent tissues. MiXCR, run by TCRdb on the multiplex PCR reads, gives a single entry per CDR3 protein. The data hold about 230,000 distinct CDR3 sequences, with less than 40% observed a single time. Sequenced sample: axillary lymph node tissue. The source of these receptors is a female donor with breast cancer. Some clones in this sample may be carry-over from other donors' samples. Each CDR3 is given with its conserved first and last residue. Each record gives: V gene, CDR3 protein.

v_call: TRBV14; cdr3_aa: CASSRTSGQGKSPLHF
v_call: TRBV25-1; cdr3_aa: CASSGTQGQKLFF
v_call: TRBV6-2/TRBV6-3; cdr3_aa: CASTIPPAGVYEQYF
v_call: TRBV7-2; cdr3_aa: CASSFSGSSYEQYF
v_call: TRBV20-1; cdr3_aa: CSATRDRGLSSGANVLTF
v_call: TRBV24-1; cdr3_aa: CATSDDGRYNSPLHF
v_call: TRBV15; cdr3_aa: CATSRNGVEQYF
v_call: TRBV20-1; cdr3_aa: CSALLAGGWETQYF
v_call: TRBV29-1; cdr3_aa: CSARVGSTEAFF
v_call: TRBV6-5; cdr3_aa: CASRAGTGNEYEQYF